Sequencing of this T cell receptor (beta chain) was carried out in a study of T cell changes during pregnancy in multiple sclerosis. The CDR3 runs to 15 residues. Germline lookup yields CDR1 SGDLS and CDR2 YYNGEE. V was clipped by 4 bases and J by 1 base; unmatched bases: 5. Libraries were prepared by immunoSEQ multiplex PCR; TCRdb keeps only in-frame clonotypes and omits some of them. This table holds about 92,000 clones, 92% found once. This TCR was sampled from a female donor with multiple sclerosis, enrolled in a pregnancy study. The chain recombines TRBV9 with TRBJ2-7; TRBD2 aligns across 10 bases. The sample here was peripheral blood, taken in the first trimester of pregnancy. The CDR3 DNA follows: TGTGCCAGCAGCATCGGACTAGCGGAGTCCTACGAGCAGTACTTC. Translating it yields CASSIGLAESYEQYF.